The 26 T cell receptor beta chains below all came from one sample that was sequenced in a study of shared T cell receptors in the human thymus. Using immunoSEQ multiplex PCR, the repertoire was profiled, and TCRdb retains in-frame clones only, with some absent. The data contain roughly 410,000 clones, roughly 94% of them singletons. The sample was thymocytes. These receptors all come from a human donor.

This chain joins TRBV5-1 and TRBJ2-5; 7 bases align to TRBD2. Germline V CDR1 and CDR2: SGHRS, YFSETQ. The trim removed 0 bases at V and 2 bases at J, leaving 16 bases unmatched. This CDR3 region has 19 residues. CDR3 sequence: CASSLVGGIRSGAQETQYF. The CDR3 nucleotides are TGCGCCAGCAGCTTGGTGGGGGGAATCAGGAGCGGGGCTCAAGAGACCCAGTACTTC.

The V and J genes are TRBV28 and TRBJ2-2; no firm D call. The CDR3 has 17 residues. The germline V gene encodes CDR1 MDHEN and CDR2 SYDVKM. Trimming cost V 6 bases and J 5 bases, with 22 bases left between them. This CDR3 reads CASRLGWVGRGTGELFF. CDR3 nucleotide sequence: TGTGCCAGCAGATTAGGGTGGGTTGGCAGAGGAACCGGGGAGCTGTTTTTT. Full variable domain (rest looked up from reference TRBV28 and TRBJ2-2): DVKVTQSSRYLVKRTGEKVFLECVQDMDHENMFWYRQDPGLGLRLIYFSYDVKMKEKGDIPEGYSVSREKKERFSLILESASTNQTSMYLCASRLGWVGRGTGELFFGEGSRLTVL.

The gene calls are TRBV7-2 and TRBJ2-7, with D unresolved. The CDR3 sequence is 13 residues long. From germline, CDR1 is SGHTA and CDR2 FQGNSA. The V and J ends lost 8 bases and 5 bases respectively, with 16 bases between them. The chain's CDR3 is CASRAERVDEQYF. CDR3 coding DNA: TGTGCCAGCCGCGCCGAAAGGGTCGACGAGCAGTACTTC.

This chain connects TRBV27 to TRBJ2-3, with 13 bases aligning to TRBD2. The CDR3 contains 14 residues. J gave up 5 bases and V 6 bases, and 2 bases lay outside the gene matches. The V gene's germline CDR1 is MNHEY and CDR2 SMNVEV (reference sequence). CDR3: CASRTSGRRDTQYF. The CDR3 DNA follows: TGTGCCAGCAGGACTAGCGGGAGGAGAGATACGCAGTATTTT.

V usage is TRBV5-5 and J usage is TRBJ1-1; D is ambiguous. From germline, CDR1 is SGHKS and CDR2 YYEKEE (reference sequence). This CDR3 comprises 13 residues. V dropped 0 bases and J dropped 4 bases, with 7 bases sitting between them. CDR3 loop: CASSLVSFTEAFF. CDR3 sequence (DNA): TGTGCCAGCAGCTTGGTATCGTTCACTGAAGCTTTCTTT.

The CDR3: CASSHRGTVNPQYNEQFF. The CDR3 DNA sequence: TGTGCCAGCTCGCACCGGGGGACAGTCAACCCTCAGTACAATGAGCAGTTCTTC. The chain combines TRBV18 with TRBJ2-1; D is perhaps TRBD1 (7 bases). Germline loops: CDR1 KGHSH, CDR2 LQKENI. The CDR3 contains 18 residues. V lost 6 bases to trimming and J lost 4 bases, with 25 bases between them.

V usage is TRBV5-4 and J usage is TRBJ2-1; D is undetermined. This CDR3 region has 14 residues. The ends were cut back, 6 bases at V and 8 bases at J, with 18 bases in the middle. CDR1 and CDR2 from the germline V gene are SGHNT and YYREEE (reference sequence). The CDR3 region has the DNA TGTGCCAGCACCGGTGGGGTCTCCAACGATGAGCAGTTCTTC. Protein sequence: CASTGGVSNDEQFF.

V is TRBV6-4 and J is TRBJ2-1, with D possibly being TRBD2 (5 bases). V gave up 3 bases and J gave up 4 bases, with 19 bases separating them. Germline CDR1 and CDR2: MRHNA and SNTAGT. The CDR3 length is 17 residues. The CDR3 nucleotides are TGTGCCAGCAGTGAACTCCCCGATGGGAGAAAGTACAATGAGCAGTTCTTC. It translates to CASSELPDGRKYNEQFF.

J is TRBJ2-1 and V is TRBV5-6; D ambiguous. Trimming cost V 2 bases and J 4 bases, with 25 bases left between them. Germline assignment: CDR1 SGHDT and CDR2 YYEEEE. The CDR3 has 19 amino acids. Here the CDR3 DNA reads TGTGCCAGCAGCTTAAAGCATTTCGGAAGGGCCTATATTTACAATGAGCAGTTCTTC. This encodes CASSLKHFGRAYIYNEQFF. The whole variable domain, remainder taken from reference TRBV5-6 and TRBJ2-1, is DAGVTQSPTHLIKTRGQQVTLRCSPKSGHDTVSWYQQALGQGPQFIFQYYEEEERQRGNFPDRFSGHQFPNYSSELNVNALLLGDSALYLCASSLKHFGRAYIYNEQFFGPGTRLTVL.

This chain connects TRBV27 to TRBJ2-1; TRBD1 aligns across 8 bases. Per germline, CDR1 MNHEY and CDR2 SMNVEV (reference sequence). The CDR3 runs to 14 residues. The V and J ends lost 5 bases and 8 bases, in that order; junction bases with no gene match: 8. The CDR3 loop reads CASSPGGQGDEQFF. DNA of the CDR3: TGTGCCAGCAGTCCAGGAGGACAGGGCGATGAGCAGTTCTTC.

The V call is TRBV30, the J call TRBJ2-1; maybe TRBD1 (6 bases). Germline CDR1 GTSNPN, CDR2 SVGIG (reference sequence). V was pared by 2 bases and J by 2 bases, with 10 bases between. CDR3 length: 14 amino acids. DNA of the CDR3: TGTGCCTGGAGTAGACAGGACCCCTACAATGAGCAGTTCTTC. Its translation is CAWSRQDPYNEQFF.

The genes are TRBV14 and TRBJ2-4; D could derive from TRBD1 or TRBD2 (7 bases each). This CDR3 spans 14 amino acids. CDR1 SGHDN and CDR2 FVKESK come from the germline V gene. The germline V and J ends were trimmed by 4 bases and 9 bases, with 16 bases remaining between them. The CDR3 is CASSPQGGYGIQYF. In DNA, the CDR3 is TGTGCCAGCAGCCCCCAGGGGGGGTACGGCATTCAGTACTTC.

The chain joins TRBV28 to TRBJ2-2, with D tentatively TRBD2 (5 bases). Looked up from germline, CDR1 is MDHEN and CDR2 is SYDVKM. CDR3 length equals 19 residues. V lost 4 bases and J lost 5, with 26 bases in between. The chain's CDR3 is CASSSHWAGSPGTTGELFF. The DNA for the CDR3 is TGTGCCAGCAGTTCTCATTGGGCGGGTTCCCCCGGAACGACCGGGGAGCTGTTTTTT.

The V and J genes are TRBV20-1 and TRBJ2-7, with D unclear. The ends were cut back, 4 bases at V and 8 bases at J, with 12 bases in the middle. Germline V lookup: CDR1 DFQATT, CDR2 SNEGSKA (reference sequence). CDR3 length equals 11 residues. The DNA for the CDR3 is TGCAGTGCTACTCTGCGACCCCAGCAGTACTTC. This gives the protein CSATLRPQQYF.

The J gene is TRBJ2-7, the V gene TRBV28; the D is unclear. The CDR3 is made up of 15 amino acids. Germline CDR1 MDHEN, CDR2 SYDVKM. Trimming shortened V by 4 bases and J by 7 bases, and 20 bases separated the two germline ends. CDR3 loop: CASSSPVGPSREQYF. For the CDR3, the DNA is TGTGCCAGCAGTTCCCCCGTGGGTCCGTCGCGAGAGCAGTACTTC.

The rearrangement joins TRBV4-1 to TRBJ2-3, with TRBD2 matching 9 bases. The germline CDR1 and CDR2 sequences are MGHRA and YSYEKL. The V gene end was trimmed by 0 bases and the J gene end by 4 bases; junction bases not matched to a gene: 8. This CDR3 is built from 17 residues. CDR3 loop: CASSQDGPSGNADTQYF. Written as DNA, the CDR3 is TGCGCCAGCAGCCAAGATGGTCCTAGCGGGAACGCAGATACGCAGTATTTT.

The rearrangement uses TRBV11-2 and TRBJ2-1; no clear D gene. The CDR3 totals 16 residues. V gave up 0 bases and J gave up 0 bases, with 9 bases separating them. The germline V gene has CDR1 SGHAT and CDR2 FQNNGV. The CDR3 DNA follows: TGTGCCAGCAGCTTAGACCACCAGGTCTCCTACAATGAGCAGTTCTTC. It yields the protein CASSLDHQVSYNEQFF. The full variable domain, in which reference TRBV11-2 and TRBJ2-1 provide the parts outside the CDR3, is EAGVAQSPRYKIIEKRQSVAFWCNPISGHATLYWYQQILGQGPKLLIQFQNNGVVDDSQLPKDRFSAERLKGVDSTLKIQPAKLEDSAVYLCASSLDHQVSYNEQFFGPGTRLTVL.

The chain carries TRBV18 and TRBJ2-4; D remains ambiguous. This CDR3 has 14 residues. Germline V lookup: CDR1 KGHSH, CDR2 LQKENI. V lost 6 bases to trimming and J lost 5 bases, with 14 bases between them. This CDR3 reads CASSPKGVQNIQYF. The CDR3 nucleotides read TGTGCCAGCTCCCCTAAGGGTGTCCAAAACATTCAGTACTTC.

The V and J genes are TRBV5-6 and TRBJ2-7; D is uncertain. With 4 bases removed from V and 3 bases from J, the gap between germline ends came to 14 bases. Per the germline V gene, CDR1 is SGHDT and CDR2 is YYEEEE. The CDR3 spans 14 residues. This chain's CDR3 is CASSPIFSLYEQYF. The CDR3 bases are TGTGCCAGCAGCCCCATATTTTCCCTCTACGAGCAGTACTTC.

The chain employs TRBV19 and TRBJ2-7, with 8 nucleotides matching TRBD1. CDR1 is LNHDA and CDR2 is SQIVND in the germline V gene (reference sequence). After removal of 6 bases from V and 7 bases from J, the junction contained 14 bases not matched to a gene. CDR3 size: 15 residues. For the CDR3, the DNA is TGTGCCAGTAGAGAGCAGGGGGCCCCCCCGCTTGAGCAGTACTTC. Amino acids: CASREQGAPPLEQYF.

V gene TRBV7-8 combines with J gene TRBJ2-7, with 10 nucleotides matching TRBD1. The CDR3 is 16 residues long. From germline, CDR1 is SGHVS and CDR2 FQNEAQ. J was trimmed by 4 bases and V by 3 bases; bases with no gene match: 9. CDR3: CASSFATGGLSYEQYF. Written as DNA, the CDR3 is TGTGCCAGCAGCTTTGCGACAGGGGGCCTATCGTACGAGCAGTACTTC.

DNA of the CDR3: TGTGCCGTACAGGATTCGAGCACAGATACGCAGTATTTT. Its translation: CAVQDSSTDTQYF. The chain recombines TRBV2 with TRBJ2-3, with D tentatively TRBD1 (5 bases). The length of the CDR3 is 13 residues. Germline assignment: CDR1 SNHLY and CDR2 FYNNEI. The V gene lost 11 bases and the J gene lost 0 bases, with 12 bases spanning the gap.

The rearrangement uses TRBV28 and TRBJ1-5, with 8 bases lining up with TRBD1. The V segment lost 7 bases and the J segment 0 bases; nucleotides outside the gene matches: 5. The CDR3 loop spans 15 amino acids. The germline V gene has CDR1 MDHEN and CDR2 SYDVKM. The CDR3 protein is CASTWDRSSNQPQHF. The CDR3 DNA follows: TGTGCCAGCACTTGGGACAGGAGTAGCAATCAGCCCCAGCATTTT.

This clone appeared a single time. V and J are TRBV5-4 and TRBJ1-2, with D tentatively TRBD1 (5 bases). CDR3 length: 13 amino acids. The V gene lost 4 bases and the J gene lost 3 bases, with 10 bases spanning the gap. Germline values: CDR1 SGHNT, CDR2 YYREEE (reference sequence). CDR3 region: CASSPGTYYGYTF. The CDR3 region has the DNA TGTGCCAGCAGCCCCGGGACGTACTATGGCTACACCTTC. The complete variable domain, with remaining parts taken from reference TRBV5-4 and TRBJ1-2, reads ETGVTQSPTHLIKTRGQQVTLRCSSQSGHNTVSWYQQALGQGPQFIFQYYREEENGRGNFPPRFSGLQFPNYSSELNVNALELDDSALYLCASSPGTYYGYTFGSGTRLTVV.

This clone was counted once. The chain recombines TRBV10-3 with TRBJ2-1; D not certain. The V gene's germline CDR1 is ENHRY and CDR2 SYGVKD. The CDR3 loop spans 15 amino acids. The V and J ends lost 7 bases and 7 bases respectively, with 20 bases between them. CDR3 in amino acids: CAIKGTTLESNEQFF. The CDR3 bases are TGTGCCATCAAAGGAACTACTTTGGAGTCTAATGAGCAGTTCTTC.

The V call is TRBV7-9, the J call TRBJ2-3, with 7 bases lining up with TRBD2. V shed 5 bases and J 2 bases; nucleotides not matched to a gene: 7. The CDR3 contains 15 residues. The germline V gene encodes CDR1 SEHNR and CDR2 FQNEAQ (reference sequence). CDR3 amino acids: CASSPGLLITDTQYF. Written as DNA, the CDR3 is TGTGCCAGCAGCCCGGGACTACTAATCACAGATACGCAGTATTTT.